These 10 T cell receptor beta chains were all obtained from the same sample, sequenced in a study of cytomegalovirus exposure and HLA in healthy donors. Use of 60 Vbeta and 13 Jbeta primers characterized the PCR. Profiling relied on immunoSEQ multiplex PCR, and the TCRdb table lists in-frame clones only, not all of them. The table includes roughly 160,000 clones, over 70% detected once. Sequencing was performed on PBMCs. All receptors derive from a woman aged 45-65 years in good health and CMV-seropositive.

This clone was seen a single time. The chain links TRBV5-8 to TRBJ2-7; no definite D call. The CDR3 contains 11 residues. CDR1 is SGHTS, CDR2 YDEGEE, per germline. V was pared by 1 base and J by 7 bases, with 6 bases between. The CDR3 DNA follows: TGTGCCAGCAGCTTGTGGCGGGAGCAGTACTTC. Encoded protein: CASSLWREQYF.

The chain joins TRBV7-8 to TRBJ2-5; 7 bases line up with TRBD1. V trimming: 5 bases; J trimming: 5 bases; junction bases outside the gene matches: 11. There are 15 residues in the CDR3. The germline gives CDR1 SGHVS, CDR2 FQNEAQ. DNA for the CDR3: TGTGCCAGCAGCCCCCTAGGGGGCCCAGGGGAGACCCAGTACTTC. Its translation: CASSPLGGPGETQYF.

The rearrangement uses TRBV6-5 and TRBJ1-6, with 7 positions matching TRBD1. CDR3 size: 15 residues. Germline loops: CDR1 MNHEY, CDR2 SVGAGI. J was trimmed by 8 bases and V by 0 bases; bases with no gene match: 4. CDR3 in DNA: TGTGCCAGCAGTTACTCAGCCAGGGGGGATTCACCCCTCCACTTT. This codes for CASSYSARGDSPLHF.

The chain links TRBV5-1 to TRBJ1-5, with 7 bases lining up with TRBD1. The CDR3 totals 15 residues. Germline CDR1 is SGHRS and CDR2 is YFSETQ. J was trimmed by 2 bases and V by 4 bases; bases with no gene match: 6. The CDR3 spells CASSRTGTGNQPQHF. The CDR3 nucleotides read TGCGCCAGCAGCAGAACCGGGACAGGCAATCAGCCCCAGCATTTT.

This chain links TRBV5-4 with TRBJ1-4; D call uncertain. Deletions cut 4 bases from V and 1 base from J, with 8 bases between. This CDR3 has 14 residues. Germline V gives CDR1 SGHNT, CDR2 YYREEE (reference sequence). CDR3 sequence: CASSRGGTNEKLFF. The DNA for the CDR3 is TGTGCCAGCAGCAGAGGCGGAACTAATGAAAAACTGTTTTTT.

This chain joins TRBV6-5 and TRBJ2-5, with a possible D match to TRBD1 (5 bases). The last part of the DNA fits TRBJ2-7 better; the J call may be wrong. Looked up from germline, CDR1 is MNHEY and CDR2 is SVGAGI. This CDR3 region has 16 residues. This chain's CDR3 is CASSYSPGSSIHEQYF. The CDR3 DNA reads TGTGCCAGCAGTTACTCGCCAGGGTCATCGATCCACGAGCAGTACTTC.

V usage is TRBV7-8 and J usage is TRBJ2-3; 8 nucleotides agree with TRBD1. The CDR3 has 15 amino acids. V lost 4 bases, J lost 6 bases, and 9 bases stayed unmatched. Germline CDR1 and CDR2: SGHVS and FQNEAQ. The CDR3 DNA follows: TGTGCCAGCAGCTCAACAGGGGGGAGGATCGATACGCAGTATTTT. Translation gives CASSSTGGRIDTQYF.

The gene calls are TRBV2 and TRBJ2-2; 10 bases agree with TRBD2. Looked up from germline, CDR1 is SNHLY and CDR2 is FYNNEI. The CDR3 sequence is 14 residues long. V was clipped by 6 bases and J by 6 bases; unmatched bases: 4. CDR3 in DNA: TGTGCCAGCAGACCGGGGACTAGCGCCGGGGAGCTGTTTTTT. As protein: CASRPGTSAGELFF.

In the case of this clone: This sample includes further DNA sequences coding for the same CDR3. J is TRBJ1-2 and V is TRBV5-1; D perhaps matches TRBD1 (5 bases). The germline CDR1 and CDR2 sequences are SGHRS and YFSETQ. V lost 1 base to trimming and J lost 3 bases, with 7 bases between them. The CDR3 covers 13 residues. The DNA of the CDR3 is TGCGCCAGCAGCTTGTCACAGGACTATGGCTACACCTTC. This sequence encodes CASSLSQDYGYTF.

This sequence joins TRBV19 and TRBJ2-5; D possibly corresponds to TRBD2 (6 bases). The CDR3 is 15 residues long. Trimming removed 10 bases from V and 2 bases from J, with 20 bases in between. Looked up from germline, CDR1 is LNHDA and CDR2 is SQIVND (reference sequence). The CDR3 coding sequence is TGTGCCACCAGGGACTCGAGAGGGGCACAAGAGACCCAGTACTTC. Translating it yields CATRDSRGAQETQYF.